This paragraph covers one T cell receptor beta chain sequence. The data belong to a study of T cells in Graves' hyperthyroidism and ophthalmopathy. Germline values: CDR1 SGDLS, CDR2 YYNGEE. This CDR3 is built from 14 residues. Trimming at V came to 4 bases and at J to 6 bases, leaving 6 bases not matched to a gene. The investigators amplified TCR beta CDR3 regions from RNA transcripts. The HTBI primer set was used in a first-round RT-PCR of the TCR CDR3. MiXCR, applied by TCRdb to the multiplex PCR reads, yields one record per CDR3 protein. Seen here are about 59,000 distinct CDR3 sequences, roughly 58% observed once, and the top ten hold about 3.3%.

The genes are TRBV9 and TRBJ2-3; 9 nucleotides line up with TRBD1. The source is a woman in her fifties or sixties with Graves' ophthalmopathy. The sample consisted of blood. CDR3 nucleotide sequence: TGTGCCAGCAGCCCCCGGACAGGGGAGGATACGCAGTATTTT. Residues: CASSPRTGEDTQYF.